Shown below are 14 T cell receptor beta chains from a single sample sequenced in a study of blood T cell repertoires in COVID-19. TCRdb keeps only in-frame clones here, not all; method: immunoSEQ multiplex PCR. The sample consists of some 74,000 clones, about 80% of them appearing once. The sequenced sample consisted of peripheral blood. These TCRs come from a human donor in a cohort sampled during active COVID-19.

V gene TRBV12-3 or TRBV12-4 combines with J gene TRBJ2-3, with a possible D match to TRBD1 (6 bases). Trimming removed 5 bases from V and 9 bases from J, with 15 bases in between. The CDR3 spans 13 residues. CDR3 DNA: TGTGCCAGCAGTCCCCCGGGCAGGGGAACGCAGTATTTT. The encoded protein is CASSPPGRGTQYF.

The rearrangement joins TRBV5-1 to TRBJ2-4; no definite D call. Germline CDR1 is SGHRS and CDR2 is YFSETQ. This CDR3 contains 14 residues. Trimming left V 4 bases short and J 0 bases short, with 8 bases between. The CDR3 coding sequence is TGCGCCAGCAGCCCACAGCTAGCCAAAAACATTCAGTACTTC. It codes for CASSPQLAKNIQYF.

The chain recombines TRBV5-6 with TRBJ2-4; TRBD2 matches at 15 bases. V shed 2 bases, J shed 1 base, and the junction held 1 base outside the gene matches. CDR1 and CDR2 from the germline V gene are SGHDT and YYEEEE. The CDR3 is made up of 17 amino acids. CDR3 DNA sequence: TGTGCCAGCAGCTTTGGACTAGCGGGAGGGGCCAAAAACATTCAGTACTTC. Amino acid sequence: CASSFGLAGGAKNIQYF.

The chain joins TRBV4-3 to TRBJ2-1; 9 bases line up with TRBD2. Per the germline V gene, CDR1 is LGHNA and CDR2 is YSLEER. The CDR3 runs to 16 residues. V shed 4 bases, J shed 4 bases, and the junction held 8 bases outside the gene matches. The CDR3 region is CASSPHLAGRYNEQFF. The CDR3 DNA follows: TGCGCCAGCAGCCCACACCTAGCGGGACGTTACAATGAGCAGTTCTTC.

This rearrangement joins TRBV3-1 (or the pseudogene TRBV3-2) to TRBJ2-1; D may be TRBD2 (5 bases). The CDR3 sequence is 16 residues long. Trimming removed 4 bases from V and 1 base from J, with 14 bases in between. The germline V gene has CDR1 LGHDT and CDR2 YNNKEL (reference sequence). The CDR3, as DNA: TGTGCCAGCAGCCTCCGTCCGGGGAATTCCTACAATGAGCAGTTCTTC. The encoded protein is CASSLRPGNSYNEQFF.

V gene TRBV7-2 combines with J gene TRBJ1-3; possible D gene TRBD1, 5 bases. V dropped 3 bases and J dropped 2 bases, with 11 bases sitting between them. The V gene's germline CDR1 is SGHTA and CDR2 FQGNSA. There are 15 residues in the CDR3. The CDR3 region is CASSLDQGPGNTIYF. In DNA form, the CDR3 reads TGTGCCAGCAGCTTGGACCAGGGCCCTGGAAACACCATATATTTT.

On this clone: This CDR3 is missing its conserved last phenylalanine or tryptophan, likely due to a read error. The limits of the CDR3 on the DNA are not certain, so only TCRdb's listed CDR3 is given. The rearrangement links TRBV6-5 to TRBJ2-3; TRBD2 is the table's D call and was not checked against the DNA. Germline CDR1 is MNHEY and CDR2 is SVGAGI. The CDR3 is 12 amino acids in total, end residues counted. CDR3 in amino acids: CASSYPDGEHNS.

This chain connects TRBV6-5 to TRBJ1-6; 8 bases align to TRBD1. This CDR3 contains 14 residues. From germline, CDR1 is MNHEY and CDR2 SVGAGI. J gave up 10 bases and V 6 bases, and 8 bases lay outside the gene matches. CDR3 loop: CASRHQGASSPLHF. In DNA form, the CDR3 reads TGTGCCAGCAGACACCAGGGGGCAAGCTCACCCCTCCACTTT.

The gene calls are TRBV10-3 and TRBJ2-3; TRBD2 agrees at 10 bases. With 3 bases clipped from V and 5 bases from J, the junction kept 5 bases outside the gene matches. The CDR3 extends over 15 amino acids. CDR1 is ENHRY and CDR2 is SYGVKD in the germline V gene. In DNA, the CDR3 is TGTGCCATCAGTGATCTAGCGGGGGCAATAGATACGCAGTATTTT. This translates into CAISDLAGAIDTQYF.

This clone was seen more than once but under ten times. The chain recombines TRBV6-1 with TRBJ2-3, with 13 positions matching TRBD2. This CDR3 contains 17 residues. The germline V gene encodes CDR1 MNHNS and CDR2 SASEGT. The J segment lost 2 bases and the V segment lost 2 bases, leaving 4 bases of the junction unmatched. The CDR3 DNA is TGTGCCAGCAGTGAATGGACTAGCGGGGGCCTCACAGATACGCAGTATTTT. This codes for CASSEWTSGGLTDTQYF.

The J gene is TRBJ1-2, the V gene TRBV4-1, with D unclear. The V and J ends lost 0 bases and 8 bases respectively, with 10 bases between them. Germline V gene data show CDR1 as MGHRA and CDR2 as YSYEKL. The CDR3 loop spans 13 amino acids. CDR3 sequence: CASSQDIRRGYTF. The CDR3 DNA reads TGCGCCAGCAGCCAAGATATCCGCCGGGGCTACACCTTC.

The chain has TRBV3-1 (or the pseudogene TRBV3-2) and TRBJ2-3; 8 bases agree with TRBD2. Germline V gene lookup returns CDR1 LGHDT and CDR2 YNNKEL (reference sequence). V lost 8 bases, J lost 0 bases, and 16 bases stayed unmatched. The CDR3 is 18 residues long. The CDR3 region is CASSSGERGGTSTDTQYF. The CDR3, as DNA: TGTGCCAGCTCTTCGGGAGAGCGCGGGGGGACTAGCACAGATACGCAGTATTTT.

V gene TRBV5-1 combines with J gene TRBJ2-1; 8 nucleotides agree with TRBD2. The CDR3 sequence is 14 residues long. J gave up 9 bases and V 4 bases, and 9 bases lay outside the gene matches. Looked up from germline, CDR1 is SGHRS and CDR2 is YFSETQ. The chain's CDR3 is CASSAGTRGGEQFF. CDR3 DNA: TGCGCCAGCAGCGCCGGGACTAGGGGAGGTGAGCAGTTCTTC. The whole variable domain, filled in from reference TRBV5-1 and TRBJ2-1, reads KAGVTQTPRYLIKTRGQQVTLSCSPISGHRSVSWYQQTPGQGLQFLFEYFSETQRNKGNFPGRFSGRQFSNSRSEMNVSTLELGDSALYLCASSAGTRGGEQFFGPGTRLTVL.

The chain links TRBV18 to TRBJ1-4; 8 nucleotides line up with TRBD1. Germline V lookup: CDR1 KGHSH, CDR2 LQKENI. This CDR3 region has 12 residues. V lost 6 bases to trimming and J lost 11 bases; unmatched junction nucleotides: 5. The chain's CDR3 is CASSLGQGKLFF. CDR3 in DNA: TGTGCCAGCTCCCTCGGACAGGGCAAACTGTTTTTT.